A single sample is the source of the 23 T cell receptor beta chains below, sequenced in a study of blood T cell repertoires in COVID-19. Data came from immunoSEQ multiplex PCR; TCRdb stores just in-frame clones and leaves some out. The sample lists about 61,000 clones, roughly nine tenths seen once, with about 9.1% in the top ten. The specimen sequenced was peripheral blood. All receptors come from a human donor in a cohort sampled during active COVID-19.

The rearrangement joins TRBV18 to TRBJ2-7; possible D gene TRBD2, 5 bases. The CDR3 has 15 amino acids. V was pared by 0 bases and J by 6 bases, with 15 bases between. The V gene's germline CDR1 is KGHSH and CDR2 LQKENI. CDR3 region: CASSPPGVQRTEQYF. The CDR3 bases are TGTGCCAGCTCACCACCGGGAGTCCAACGGACCGAGCAGTACTTC.

This rearrangement joins TRBV2 to TRBJ2-5; D is uncertain. Trimming cost V 8 bases and J 3 bases, with 10 bases left between them. Germline V gene lookup returns CDR1 SNHLY and CDR2 FYNNEI. There are 12 residues in the CDR3. This CDR3 is CASDGEKETQYF. For the CDR3, the DNA is TGTGCCAGCGATGGAGAAAAAGAGACCCAGTACTTC.

V gene TRBV5-1 combines with J gene TRBJ1-5; D is unclear. V was shortened by 2 bases and J by 4 bases, with 7 bases between the two germline ends. This CDR3 has 13 amino acids. Germline assignment: CDR1 SGHRS and CDR2 YFSETQ. The CDR3 region is CASSFSPNQPQHF. Written as DNA, the CDR3 is TGCGCCAGCAGCTTCTCCCCGAATCAGCCCCAGCATTTT.

The V and J genes are TRBV21-1 and TRBJ2-7; the table's TRBD1 call for D was not verified on the DNA. TRBV21-1 is designated a pseudogene. The CDR3 runs 14 residues. CDR3 bases: TGTGCCAGCAGCGTACGGGACAGCCAGGACGAGCAGTACTTC. It is translated as CASSVRDSQDEQYF.

The genes are TRBV28 and TRBJ1-2; weak D call: TRBD1 (6 bases). V was clipped by 7 bases and J by 7 bases, with 19 bases between them. CDR1 is MDHEN and CDR2 is SYDVKM in the germline V gene. There are 14 residues in the CDR3. The CDR3 bases are TGTGCCAGCATGTTGGGCGGGGGGCAAAGTGGCTACACCTTC. The encoded protein is CASMLGGGQSGYTF.

The rearrangement links TRBV14 to TRBJ2-1, with 14 bases aligning to TRBD2. Trimming at V came to 1 base and at J to 3 bases, leaving 5 bases not matched to a gene. The germline gives CDR1 SGHDN, CDR2 FVKESK. The CDR3 has 18 residues. In DNA form, the CDR3 reads TGTGCCAGCAGCCAAGGTCCCGGGACTAGCGGGAGCTACAATGAGCAGTTCTTC. This encodes CASSQGPGTSGSYNEQFF.

The chain carries TRBV7-3 and TRBJ2-3; 7 positions agree with TRBD1. This CDR3 is 15 amino acids long. CDR1 is SGHTA, CDR2 FQGTGA, per germline. The J segment lost 4 bases and the V segment lost 5 bases, leaving 9 bases of the junction unmatched. CDR3 sequence (DNA): TGTGCCAGCAGCACTTGGACAGGTGCTGCAGATACGCAGTATTTT. This sequence encodes CASSTWTGAADTQYF.

This chain uses TRBV5-4 with TRBJ1-6, with a tentative D call TRBD1 (6 bases). Germline CDR1 and CDR2: SGHNT and YYREEE (reference sequence). Trimming removed 4 bases at V and 10 bases at J, with 15 bases between. The CDR3 extends over 14 amino acids. CDR3 coding DNA: TGTGCCAGCAGCCAGGGACAATCGGGCTCACCCCTCCACTTT. It codes for CASSQGQSGSPLHF.

The chain has TRBV6-6 and TRBJ2-7; TRBD1 might be the D (6 bases). V shed 6 bases and J shed 2 bases, with 11 bases lying between them. In germline, CDR1 is MNHNY, CDR2 SVGAGI (reference sequence). This CDR3 is built from 13 residues. CDR3 sequence (DNA): TGTGCCAGCAGCGGACAGCAGACCTACGAGCAGTACTTC. Translated, it gives CASSGQQTYEQYF.

The chain recombines TRBV28 with TRBJ2-2; D perhaps matches TRBD1 (7 bases). This CDR3 is built from 16 residues. The germline V gene encodes CDR1 MDHEN and CDR2 SYDVKM. V was cut by 5 bases and J by 1 base, with 14 bases left in between. The CDR3 region has the DNA TGTGCCAGCAGTCTCAGGGGGGCACTGAACACCGGGGAGCTGTTTTTT. Protein sequence: CASSLRGALNTGELFF.

In this sample, this clone is medium-sized. The chain links TRBV7-3 to TRBJ2-7; D is uncertain. V lost 3 bases and J lost 3, with 9 bases in between. CDR1 and CDR2 (germline): SGHTA, FQGTGA. CDR3 length equals 13 residues. The CDR3 region has the DNA TGTGCCAGCAGCTTTTACCCAGGCTACGAGCAGTACTTC. It translates to CASSFYPGYEQYF.

CDR3 protein: CASSQVARLNTEAFF. CDR3 DNA: TGCGCCAGCAGCCAAGTGGCCAGGCTGAACACTGAAGCTTTCTTT. The chain links TRBV4-3 to TRBJ1-1; no clear D gene. The CDR3 contains 15 residues. Germline V gene sequence: CDR1 LGHNA, CDR2 YSLEER. Trimming took 1 base from V and 0 from J, leaving 9 bases between them.

The V call is TRBV30, the J call TRBJ2-3; 10 positions match TRBD2. With V trimmed by 3 bases and J by 4 bases, 7 bases remained unmatched. Germline CDR1 reads GTSNPN; CDR2 reads SVGIG (reference sequence). This CDR3 spans 15 amino acids. The CDR3 region has the DNA TGTGCCTGGAGCTTCTCAGCGGGGGGGGCAGATACGCAGTATTTT. It codes for CAWSFSAGGADTQYF.

This clone was seen only once. This sequence joins TRBV11-3 and TRBJ2-7; D gene uncertain. This CDR3 has 14 amino acids. V shed 1 base and J shed 5 bases, with 12 bases lying between them. Germline V lookup: CDR1 SGHNT, CDR2 YENEEA. The DNA of the CDR3 is TGTGCCAGCAGCTTAGTGGTAGCTACCGACGAGCAGTACTTC. Encoded protein: CASSLVVATDEQYF.

The CDR3 spells CASSGASGQAPLPQHF. As DNA, the CDR3 is TGTGCCAGCAGTGGAGCATCGGGACAGGCCCCCCTGCCCCAGCATTTT. The chain couples TRBV6-1 to TRBJ1-5; 8 nucleotides match TRBD1. The CDR3 has 16 residues. The trim removed 4 bases at V and 9 bases at J, leaving 14 bases unmatched. Per germline, CDR1 MNHNS and CDR2 SASEGT.

This chain joins TRBV18 and TRBJ1-3, with 10 bases matching TRBD1. Germline V gene data show CDR1 as KGHSH and CDR2 as LQKENI. The V gene end was trimmed by 1 base and the J gene end by 4 bases; junction bases not matched to a gene: 7. The length of the CDR3 is 17 residues. CDR3 amino acids: CASSPLPGQGRGNTIYF. In DNA, the CDR3 is TGTGCCAGCTCACCACTTCCGGGACAGGGGAGAGGAAACACCATATATTTT.

The chain is built from TRBV5-1 and TRBJ2-7, with 10 positions matching TRBD2. Germline CDR1 is SGHRS and CDR2 is YFSETQ. Trimming cost V 5 bases and J 0 bases; bases outside gene matches: 5. The CDR3 is made up of 15 amino acids. The CDR3 sequence: CASRQASGSSYEQYF. The CDR3 nucleotides are TGCGCCAGCAGGCAGGCTAGCGGGAGCTCCTACGAGCAGTACTTC. The full variable domain, completed using reference TRBV5-1 and TRBJ2-7, is KAGVTQTPRYLIKTRGQQVTLSCSPISGHRSVSWYQQTPGQGLQFLFEYFSETQRNKGNFPGRFSGRQFSNSRSEMNVSTLELGDSALYLCASRQASGSSYEQYFGPGTRLTVT.

The rearrangement joins TRBV29-1 to TRBJ2-7; the match to TRBD1 covers 10 bases. The CDR3 spans 14 residues. Germline V gene data show CDR1 as SQVTM and CDR2 as ANQGSEA. V lost 4 bases and J lost 7; bases outside the gene matches: 10. CDR3 sequence reads: CSVVGQGFSGEQYF. The CDR3 nucleotides are TGCAGCGTTGTGGGACAGGGGTTTTCTGGGGAGCAGTACTTC.

V gene TRBV24-1 combines with J gene TRBJ2-3, with D perhaps TRBD2 (6 bases). Germline CDR1 reads KGHDR; CDR2 reads SFDVKD. V gave up 3 bases and J gave up 7 bases, with 13 bases separating them. CDR3 size: 14 residues. CDR3 sequence: CATSDIGTGYTQYF. The DNA of the CDR3 is TGTGCCACCAGTGATATCGGGACTGGATATACGCAGTATTTT.

The chain employs TRBV3-1 (or the pseudogene TRBV3-2) and TRBJ2-1; a weak D match, TRBD2 (6 bases). Deletions cut 1 base from V and 7 bases from J, with 14 bases between. CDR1 is LGHDT and CDR2 is YNNKEL in the germline V gene (reference sequence). The CDR3 has 15 amino acids. The CDR3 spells CASSQGRRDFNEQFF. CDR3 coding DNA: TGTGCCAGCAGCCAAGGCCGCAGGGACTTTAATGAGCAGTTCTTC.

The rearrangement links TRBV28 to TRBJ2-7; D remains ambiguous. CDR1 and CDR2 from the germline V gene are MDHEN and SYDVKM. The length of the CDR3 is 14 residues. Deletions cut 2 bases from V and 3 bases from J, with 11 bases between. The CDR3 loop reads CASSLAPTVYEQYF. The CDR3 DNA follows: TGTGCCAGCAGTTTAGCCCCGACTGTCTACGAGCAGTACTTC.

This chain links TRBV11-2 with TRBJ2-1, with D possibly matching TRBD2 (5 bases). V lost 5 bases and J lost 10, with 15 bases in between. The CDR3 spans 13 residues. CDR1 SGHAT and CDR2 FQNNGV come from the germline V gene. The CDR3 sequence is CASSPAGRPEQFF. The CDR3 DNA sequence: TGTGCCAGCAGCCCCGCGGGCCGTCCCGAGCAGTTCTTC.

V is TRBV27 and J is TRBJ2-1; 8 nucleotides match TRBD1. The CDR3 spans 15 residues. Germline V gene data show CDR1 as MNHEY and CDR2 as SMNVEV (reference sequence). The J segment lost 2 bases and the V segment lost 5 bases, leaving 5 bases of the junction unmatched. The CDR3 bases are TGTGCCAGCAGTCAAAGGACAGGGACCTACAATGAGCAGTTCTTC. As protein: CASSQRTGTYNEQFF.